The 5 T cell receptor beta chains listed next were all sequenced from one sample in a study of shared clonotypes between healthy human individuals. Data came from immunoSEQ multiplex PCR; TCRdb stores just in-frame clones and leaves some out. Of some 2.1 million clones listed, over 85% are singletons. Sequenced sample: naive CD4+ T cells sorted from blood. Subset reported: CD45RA+ positively selected. These receptors were collected from a man aged 18 to 29 in good health.

In this sample, this clone turned up once. The chain carries TRBV5-5 and TRBJ2-4; 8 bases map to TRBD2. The CDR3 covers 16 residues. Germline-derived CDR1 and CDR2 are SGHKS and YYEKEE (reference sequence). J gave up 5 bases and V 0 bases, and 7 bases lay outside the gene matches. The CDR3: CASSLALREVQNIQYF. The CDR3 DNA reads as TGTGCCAGCAGCTTGGCCTTGCGGGAGGTTCAAAACATTCAGTACTTC.

The CDR3 DNA follows: TGCGCCAGCAGCTTCGCGTACGAGCAGTACTTC. Translation gives CASSFAYEQYF. The V and J genes are TRBV5-1 and TRBJ2-7, with D uncertain. V was shortened by 2 bases and J by 4 bases, with 4 bases between the two germline ends. The length of the CDR3 is 11 residues. CDR1 and CDR2 (germline): SGHRS, YFSETQ.

The CDR3 DNA reads as TGTGCCAGCAGCTTAACTCCCGGGACACCCTACGAGCAGTACTTC. Encoded protein: CASSLTPGTPYEQYF. The genes are TRBV11-2 and TRBJ2-7; possible D gene TRBD1, 6 bases. CDR3 length: 15 residues. Trimming pared 2 bases from V and 2 bases from J, leaving 13 bases between. The V gene's germline CDR1 is SGHAT and CDR2 FQNNGV.

The chain uses TRBV10-3 and TRBJ1-5; D is unclear. CDR3 length equals 15 residues. Between the trimmed V and J ends, which lost 4 bases and 3 bases, there was a span of 13 bases. From germline, CDR1 is ENHRY and CDR2 SYGVKD. The CDR3 loop reads CAISAQGPLNQPQHF. The CDR3 DNA sequence: TGTGCCATCAGTGCTCAAGGACCGCTCAATCAGCCCCAGCATTTT.

About this clone: A much more abundant neighbour one base away suggests this may be a read error. This chain connects TRBV18 to TRBJ2-3; D remains ambiguous. CDR3 length equals 13 residues. The germline CDR1 and CDR2 sequences are KGHSH and LQKENI. V was cut by 2 bases and J by 5 bases, with 8 bases left in between. CDR3 loop: CASSPSGEDTQYF. CDR3 coding DNA: TGTGCCAGCTCACCAAGTGGGGAAGATACGCAGTATTTT.